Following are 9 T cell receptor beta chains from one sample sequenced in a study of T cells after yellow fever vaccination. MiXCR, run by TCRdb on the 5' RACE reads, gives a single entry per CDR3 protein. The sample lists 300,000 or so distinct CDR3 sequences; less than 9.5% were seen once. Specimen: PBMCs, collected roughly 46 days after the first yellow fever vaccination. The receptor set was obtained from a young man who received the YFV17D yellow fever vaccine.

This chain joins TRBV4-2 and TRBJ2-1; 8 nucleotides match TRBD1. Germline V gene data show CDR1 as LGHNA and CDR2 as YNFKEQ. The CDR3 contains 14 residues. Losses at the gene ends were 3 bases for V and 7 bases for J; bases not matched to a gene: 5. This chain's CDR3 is CASSQVDRGNEQFF. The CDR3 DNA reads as TGTGCCAGCAGCCAGGTCGACAGGGGAAATGAGCAGTTCTTC.

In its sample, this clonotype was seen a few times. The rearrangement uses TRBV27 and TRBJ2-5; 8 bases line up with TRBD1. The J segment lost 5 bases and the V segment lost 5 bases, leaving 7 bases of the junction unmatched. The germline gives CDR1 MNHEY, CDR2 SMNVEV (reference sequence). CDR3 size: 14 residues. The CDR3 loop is CASSHRGVGETQYF. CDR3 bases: TGTGCCAGCAGTCACAGGGGGGTGGGCGAGACCCAGTACTTC.

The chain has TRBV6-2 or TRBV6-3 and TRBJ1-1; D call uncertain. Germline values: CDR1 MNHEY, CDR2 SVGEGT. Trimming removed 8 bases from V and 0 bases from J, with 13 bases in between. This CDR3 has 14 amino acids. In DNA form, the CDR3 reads TGTGCCAGCGGGCCTGAGGTCTTGAACACTGAAGCTTTCTTT. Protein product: CASGPEVLNTEAFF.

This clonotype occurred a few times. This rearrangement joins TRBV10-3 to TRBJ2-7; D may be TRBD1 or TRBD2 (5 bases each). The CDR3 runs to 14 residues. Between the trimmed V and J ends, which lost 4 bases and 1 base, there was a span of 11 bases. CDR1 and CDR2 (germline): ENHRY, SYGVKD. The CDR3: CAISGGRESYEQYF. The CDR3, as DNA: TGTGCCATCAGTGGTGGCAGGGAGTCCTACGAGCAGTACTTC.

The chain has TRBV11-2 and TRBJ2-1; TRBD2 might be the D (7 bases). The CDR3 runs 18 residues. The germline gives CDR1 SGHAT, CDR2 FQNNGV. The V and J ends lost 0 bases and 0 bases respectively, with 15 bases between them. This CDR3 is CASSLDLGGGSSYNEQFF. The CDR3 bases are TGTGCCAGCAGCTTAGATCTGGGGGGCGGGAGCTCCTACAATGAGCAGTTCTTC. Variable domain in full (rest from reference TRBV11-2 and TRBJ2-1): EAGVAQSPRYKIIEKRQSVAFWCNPISGHATLYWYQQILGQGPKLLIQFQNNGVVDDSQLPKDRFSAERLKGVDSTLKIQPAKLEDSAVYLCASSLDLGGGSSYNEQFFGPGTRLTVL.

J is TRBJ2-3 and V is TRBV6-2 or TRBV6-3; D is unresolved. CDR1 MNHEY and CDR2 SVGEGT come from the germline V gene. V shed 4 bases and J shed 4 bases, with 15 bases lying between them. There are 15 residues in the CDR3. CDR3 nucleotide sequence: TGTGCCAGCAGTTCCCCAGCCTACTCCTCAGATACGCAGTATTTT. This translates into CASSSPAYSSDTQYF.

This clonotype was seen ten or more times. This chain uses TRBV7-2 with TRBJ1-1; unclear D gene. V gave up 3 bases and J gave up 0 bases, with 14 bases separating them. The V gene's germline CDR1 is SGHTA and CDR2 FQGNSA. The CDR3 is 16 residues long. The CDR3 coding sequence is TGTGCCAGCAGCTTGGGGAACAGATTCATGAACACTGAAGCTTTCTTT. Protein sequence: CASSLGNRFMNTEAFF.

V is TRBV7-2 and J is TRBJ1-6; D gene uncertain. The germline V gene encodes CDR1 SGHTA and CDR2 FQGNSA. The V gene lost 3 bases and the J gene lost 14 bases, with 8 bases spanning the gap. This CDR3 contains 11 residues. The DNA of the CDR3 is TGTGCCAGCAGCTTCCTTCAGACCCTCCACTTT. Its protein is CASSFLQTLHF.

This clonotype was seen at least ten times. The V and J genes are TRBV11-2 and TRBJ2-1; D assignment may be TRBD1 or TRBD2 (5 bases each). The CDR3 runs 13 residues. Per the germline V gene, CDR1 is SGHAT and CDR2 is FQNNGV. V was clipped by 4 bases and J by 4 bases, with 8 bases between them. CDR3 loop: CASSSGPYNEQFF. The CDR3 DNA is TGTGCCAGCAGCTCGGGACCGTACAATGAGCAGTTCTTC.